The following is a T cell receptor beta chain sequence with its context. What it binds is not known. This entry comes from a study of OX40 agonist ivuxolimab in advanced cancers. Study-wide context: Patients achieving partial responses numbered three: one hepatocellular carcinoma case and two cutaneous melanoma cases.

Measured with immunoSEQ multiplex PCR; TCRdb has only the in-frame clones, and not every one. The profile shows 50,000 to 80,000 clones, around 84% of them singletons. Points from the study as a whole: CD8+ T cells showed, on average, more clonal expansion than CD4+ cells. At 0.1 to 3.0 mg/kg and by week 6, clonal expansion occurred in CD4+ and CD8+ blood T cells.

The CDR3 has 14 amino acids. Germline assignment: CDR1 MNHNS and CDR2 SASEGT. V lost 4 bases and J 4 bases, leaving 11 bases between the germline ends. The chain uses TRBV6-1 and TRBJ1-5, with TRBD1 as a possible D gene (5 bases). The sequence came from an adult with an advanced solid tumor such as melanoma, head and neck, liver or kidney cancer. Sequenced material: CD4+ or CD8+ T cells sorted from blood, taken in a trial of the OX40 agonist ivuxolimab. CDR3 coding DNA: TGTGCCAGCAGTGTCGGGGCCTCTAATCAGCCCCAGCATTTT. This sequence encodes CASSVGASNQPQHF.